The entry that follows covers one T cell receptor (beta chain) sequence. TCR sequencing used cDNA made by reverse transcription of extracted RNA. Clones were sequenced by immunoSEQ multiplex PCR, and TCRdb holds only the in-frame ones, with some missing. The data contain 130,000 or so clones, 45% to 50% of them singletons. The CDR3 length is 15 residues. Losses at the gene ends were 0 bases for V and 4 bases for J; bases not matched to a gene: 4. CDR1 is SGHRS, CDR2 YFSETQ, per germline. The data stem from a study of CD8+ T cells in alopecia areata. This sequence originates from a human donor with alopecia areata. The specimen was CD8+ T cells sorted from blood, collected at week 0. The chain couples TRBV5-1 to TRBJ2-1, with 7 bases identical to TRBD1. This CDR3 is CASSLGQGWYNEQFF. The CDR3 DNA is TGCGCCAGCAGCTTGGGACAGGGTTGGTACAATGAGCAGTTCTTC.